Given below is one T cell receptor beta chain in context. The record originates from a study of blood T cell repertoires in COVID-19. Study at large: Collection of acute and convalescent COVID-19 samples took place in the United States, Italy and Spain. Nucleic acid was either cDNA or gDNA, and it came from T cells, B-cell-depleted T cells, or PBMCs.

The V and J ends lost 4 bases and 7 bases, in that order; junction bases with no gene match: 16. CDR3 length: 16 residues. Germline values: CDR1 SGHRS, CDR2 YFSETQ. Original processing methods: The assay estimated nucleated cells by amplifying reference gene primers. Method: immunoSEQ multiplex PCR; TCRdb's copy keeps in-frame clones and lacks some. V, J and clone size are taken as reported in that table, and D and trimming were inferred from the DNA itself. The sample shows about 91,000 clones, 70% to 90% of them seen only once. Sequencing input: peripheral blood. The chain links TRBV5-1 to TRBJ2-7, with 8 bases fitting TRBD1. The sequence was collected from a woman of 80 years or more with active COVID-19. DNA of the CDR3: TGCGCCAGCAGCCTCGCCCCGACAGGGGAAGTGGATGAGCAGTACTTC. Amino acids: CASSLAPTGEVDEQYF.